This T cell receptor beta chain was sequenced during a study of cytomegalovirus exposure and HLA in healthy donors. The study, taken as a whole, reports: The authors listed about 170 TCR beta chains as cytomegalovirus-associated. An ancestry cluster, one associated with Asian ancestry, reportedly showed fewer N-insertions than the roughly 670-donor mean in a later analysis. Per published reports, the classifier diagnosed cytomegalovirus status with high specificity and sensitivity.

This clone has just a few counts. Its specificity is not known. This CDR3 has 13 amino acids. V was shortened by 4 bases and J by 0 bases, with 6 bases between the two germline ends. Germline CDR1 reads ENHRY; CDR2 reads SYGVKD. It was with 60 Vbeta and 13 Jbeta primers that the PCR ran. Method: immunoSEQ multiplex PCR; TCRdb's copy keeps in-frame clones and lacks some. The top ten hold around 6% of the sample, which has about 150,000 clones, around 82% seen once. The TCR originated in a woman in her thirties or forties in good health and CMV-seropositive. Sequenced: PBMCs. The J gene is TRBJ1-1, the V gene TRBV10-3, with unresolved D. DNA of the CDR3: TGTGCCATCAGTGCGGGATTGAACACTGAAGCTTTCTTT. Amino acids: CAISAGLNTEAFF.